The T cell receptor (beta chain) under discussion was sequenced for a study of T cell repertoires in ileal Crohn's disease. Study context: About half of patients got postoperative therapy: under 12 thiopurines, around 20 anti-TNF. Biopsies at the proximal margin of the resected specimen form MI samples.

Study-wide results and limits: All patients with clonality above 26.8% had endoscopic recurrence.

The data were produced by immunoSEQ multiplex PCR, yet TCRdb's version contains in-frame clones alone and is incomplete. This repertoire shows about 810 clones, 70% to 90% found once; its top ten account for around 19%. Indicated time point: proximal margin of the surgical specimen (macroscopically non-inflamed). Between the trimmed V and J ends, which lost 3 bases and 8 bases, there was a span of 11 bases. Germline V CDR1 and CDR2: SGHKS, YYEKEE (reference sequence). There are 12 residues in the CDR3. As to this clone: Its specificity is not known.

This sequence was found in an adult with Crohn's disease. The sample taken for sequencing was ileal tissue. This chain uses TRBV5-5 with TRBJ1-1; no reliable D call. CDR3 bases: TGTGCCAGCAGCTCTACTCACGGGGAAGCTTTCTTT. It yields the protein CASSSTHGEAFF. Looking up the rest from reference TRBV5-5 and TRBJ1-1 gives the full variable domain: DAGVTQSPTHLIKTRGQQVTLRCSPISGHKSVSWYQQVLGQGPQFIFQYYEKEERGRGNFPDRFSARQFPNYSSELNVNALLLGDSALYLCASSSTHGEAFFGQGTRLTVV.